These 8 T cell receptor beta chains were all obtained from the same sample, sequenced in a study of blood T cell repertoires in COVID-19. Data came from immunoSEQ multiplex PCR; TCRdb stores just in-frame clones and leaves some out. The profile shows approximately 78,000 clones, roughly nine tenths of them singletons. The sample consisted of peripheral blood. The origin of the receptors is a man aged 45-65 years with COVID-19, enrolled during active disease.

The V call is TRBV5-1, the J call TRBJ2-1; D is ambiguous. The ends were cut back, 0 bases at V and 5 bases at J, with 6 bases in the middle. The CDR3 covers 13 residues. CDR1 and CDR2 (germline): SGHRS, YFSETQ. The CDR3 region is CASSLVENNEQFF. CDR3 DNA sequence: TGCGCCAGCAGCTTGGTCGAGAACAATGAGCAGTTCTTC.

As DNA, the CDR3 is TGTGCCAGCTACGGGATCACAGGGACTAGCGGGAGAAGTTACAATGAGCAGTTCTTC. Protein product: CASYGITGTSGRSYNEQFF. V is TRBV2 and J is TRBJ2-1; 14 nucleotides line up with TRBD2. The CDR3 spans 19 residues. Germline-derived CDR1 and CDR2 are SNHLY and FYNNEI. J was trimmed by 4 bases and V by 8 bases; bases with no gene match: 16.

The V call is TRBV7-2, the J call TRBJ2-1, with 10 bases fitting TRBD2. The J segment lost 8 bases and the V segment lost 5 bases, leaving 9 bases of the junction unmatched. The CDR3 sequence is 15 residues long. Germline values: CDR1 SGHTA, CDR2 FQGNSA. The CDR3 DNA reads TGTGCCAGCAGCCCCAGGCTAGCGGGAGCCCATGAGCAGTTCTTC. This encodes CASSPRLAGAHEQFF.

The chain recombines TRBV6-6 with TRBJ2-5, with a possible D match to TRBD1 (5 bases). From germline, CDR1 is MNHNY and CDR2 SVGAGI (reference sequence). V was cut by 2 bases and J by 1 base, with 11 bases left in between. This CDR3 is built from 15 residues. The CDR3 DNA follows: TGTGCCAGCAGTTACGGGCAGGGCGGCCAAGAGACCCAGTACTTC. This encodes CASSYGQGGQETQYF.

The chain is built from TRBV29-1 and TRBJ1-2; TRBD1 aligns across 12 bases. Unmatched junction bases numbered 2, after V lost 6 bases and J lost 3 bases. The CDR3 extends over 13 amino acids. Germline-derived CDR1 and CDR2 are SQVTM and ANQGSEA. CDR3 protein: CSVGTGGDYGYTF. The CDR3 DNA reads TGCAGCGTAGGGACAGGGGGCGACTATGGCTACACCTTC.

This sequence joins TRBV18 and TRBJ2-5; possibly TRBD1 for D (6 bases). Per germline, CDR1 KGHSH and CDR2 LQKENI. Trimming stripped 1 base from V and 3 bases from J, with 12 bases between. The CDR3 has 15 residues. CDR3: CASSPRYRAEETQYF. The CDR3, as DNA: TGTGCCAGCTCACCACGGTACAGGGCCGAAGAGACCCAGTACTTC.

V is TRBV28 and J is TRBJ1-5, with D perhaps TRBD1 (6 bases). This CDR3 spans 14 amino acids. The germline gives CDR1 MDHEN, CDR2 SYDVKM. Trimming removed 1 base from V and 4 bases from J, with 8 bases in between. CDR3 sequence (DNA): TGTGCCAGCAGTTTATCAGGGGTTAATCAGCCCCAGCATTTT. It specifies CASSLSGVNQPQHF.

The chain recombines TRBV18 with TRBJ1-6; D remains ambiguous. V lost 1 base and J lost 7, with 17 bases in between. CDR1 and CDR2 from the germline V gene are KGHSH and LQKENI. The CDR3 consists of 17 residues. The CDR3 nucleotides are TGTGCCAGCTCACCACTCAGTGTGGATTCGAGGAATTCACCCCTCCACTTT. It yields the protein CASSPLSVDSRNSPLHF.